The following is a T cell receptor beta chain sequence with its context. These data belong to a study of blood T cell repertoires in COVID-19. Whole-study context: Material from acute and convalescent COVID-19 was sourced from the United States, Italy and Spain.

Using immunoSEQ multiplex PCR, the repertoire was profiled, and TCRdb retains in-frame clones only, with some absent. The sample yields around 160,000 clones, around four fifths seen once. V lost 5 bases, J lost 5 bases, and 9 bases stayed unmatched. CDR3 size: 17 residues. Germline CDR1 SEHNR, CDR2 FQNEAQ (reference sequence). The TCR originated in a human donor in a cohort sampled during active COVID-19. The chain employs TRBV7-9 and TRBJ2-3, with 14 bases identical to TRBD2. What was sequenced was peripheral blood. CDR3 DNA sequence: TGTGCCAGCAGCCCCACCGGGACTAGCGGGGGAGGAGATACGCAGTATTTT. Translated: CASSPTGTSGGGDTQYF.